This TCR beta chain came from a study of cytomegalovirus exposure and HLA in healthy donors. Study results and limitations: A later analysis linked a missense DCLRE1C variant to TCR beta V- and J-gene trimming. Sequencing likely caused a cluster of highly shared sequence variants. Cytomegalovirus-associated status was assigned to some 160 TCR beta chains.

On this clone itself: What it binds is unknown.

The germline V gene encodes CDR1 SGHTA and CDR2 FQGNSA. The length of the CDR3 is 13 residues. Trimming cost V 5 bases and J 4 bases; bases outside gene matches: 0. Primers for the PCR totalled 60 Vbeta and 13 Jbeta. Assay used: immunoSEQ multiplex PCR; TCRdb lists only in-frame clones, some missing. The table lists more than 110,000 clones, 60% to 80% of them singletons. The TCR comes from a male donor in good health and CMV-seronegative. The V call is TRBV7-2, the J call TRBJ1-5; 9 bases agree with TRBD1. Sequencing was carried out using PBMCs. CDR3 sequence reads: CASSGTGNQPQHF. CDR3 in DNA: TGTGCCAGCAGCGGGACAGGGAATCAGCCCCAGCATTTT.